What follows are 21 T cell receptor beta chains derived from one specimen sequenced in a study of long-term antiretroviral therapy in people with HIV. Researchers report immunoSEQ v3.0 was run at survey level. Assay: immunoSEQ multiplex PCR; the TCRdb copy retains only in-frame clones and omits some. The data show just under 20,000 clones, roughly three quarters seen once. The sequenced sample was unsorted PBMCs, obtained 0.5 years before starting antiretroviral therapy. The receptors shown here come from a man in his late teens or twenties with HIV.

This sequence joins TRBV14 and TRBJ2-4; D is ambiguous. This CDR3 region has 14 residues. Germline V gives CDR1 SGHDN, CDR2 FVKESK. Between the trimmed V and J ends, which lost 0 bases and 7 bases, there was a span of 10 bases. The chain's CDR3 is CASSQDLFMNIQYF. CDR3 bases: TGTGCCAGCAGCCAAGATCTTTTTATGAACATTCAGTACTTC. Based on the CDR3 plus reference TRBV14 and TRBJ2-4, the full variable domain is EAGVTQFPSHSVIEKGQTVTLRCDPISGHDNLYWYRRVMGKEIKFLLHFVKESKQDESGMPNNRFLAERTGGTYSTLKVQPAELEDSGVYFCASSQDLFMNIQYFGAGTRLSVL.

This chain connects TRBV27 to TRBJ1-1; D not resolved. The V gene lost 0 bases and the J gene lost 4 bases, with 6 bases spanning the gap. Germline V lookup: CDR1 MNHEY, CDR2 SMNVEV (reference sequence). The CDR3 consists of 13 residues. The CDR3, as DNA: TGTGCCAGCAGTTTATCGGGTGTCACTGAAGCTTTCTTT. Translated, it gives CASSLSGVTEAFF.

The chain uses TRBV5-6 and TRBJ2-1; D not resolved. Germline V gene data show CDR1 as SGHDT and CDR2 as YYEEEE. V shed 4 bases and J shed 4 bases, with 15 bases lying between them. There are 15 residues in the CDR3. The CDR3 bases are TGTGCCAGCAGCCCCCCCTGGGCAGAGTACAATGAGCAGTTCTTC. It encodes CASSPPWAEYNEQFF.

This clone came up once. J is TRBJ1-1 and V is TRBV6-6; D gene ambiguous. V dropped 0 bases and J dropped 3 bases, with 8 bases sitting between them. This CDR3 is 14 amino acids long. Germline values: CDR1 MNHNY, CDR2 SVGAGI (reference sequence). Here the CDR3 DNA reads TGTGCCAGCAGTTACTCAACGGGATACACTGAAGCTTTCTTT. Translated: CASSYSTGYTEAFF.

The chain joins TRBV13 to TRBJ1-3, with a possible D match to TRBD1 (5 bases). CDR3 length: 14 residues. Trimming took off 5 bases at V and 0 bases at J, with 8 bases between the two ends. Per the germline V gene, CDR1 is PRHDT and CDR2 is FYEKMQ (reference sequence). The CDR3 bases are TGTGCCAGCAGCCCGGGGGTCTCTGGAAACACCATATATTTT. This codes for CASSPGVSGNTIYF.

This clone was observed once. The chain uses TRBV28 and TRBJ2-7, with D perhaps matching TRBD2 (5 bases). Trimming cost V 6 bases and J 0 bases, with 12 bases left between them. The CDR3 runs 14 residues. From germline, CDR1 is MDHEN and CDR2 SYDVKM. The CDR3 sequence: CASRVMEASYEQYF. In nucleotides, the CDR3 is TGTGCCAGCAGAGTCATGGAGGCCTCCTACGAGCAGTACTTC.

V usage is TRBV6-5 and J usage is TRBJ2-7; D assignment may be TRBD1 or TRBD2 (5 bases each). Germline lookup yields CDR1 MNHEY and CDR2 SVGAGI. V lost 3 bases, J lost 3 bases, and 12 bases lay in between. This CDR3 region has 14 residues. CDR3 bases: TGTGCCAGCAGTTATAAGGGACCGATCTACGAGCAGTACTTC. Translated: CASSYKGPIYEQYF.

Only a few counts were recorded for this clone. V usage is TRBV27 and J usage is TRBJ2-6; D is ambiguous. The CDR3 has 16 residues. The germline CDR1 and CDR2 sequences are MNHEY and SMNVEV (reference sequence). V gave up 2 bases and J gave up 1 base, with 9 bases separating them. The CDR3: CASSLHEVSGANVLTF. In DNA, the CDR3 is TGTGCCAGCAGTTTACACGAGGTTTCTGGGGCCAACGTCCTGACTTTC. Supplemented by reference TRBV27 and TRBJ2-6, the full variable domain reads EAQVTQNPRYLITVTGKKLTVTCSQNMNHEYMSWYRQDPGLGLRQIYYSMNVEVTDKGDVPEGYKVSRKEKRNFPLILESPSPNQTSLYFCASSLHEVSGANVLTFGAGSRLTVL.

The chain joins TRBV7-6 to TRBJ1-1; D gene uncertain. Germline CDR1 and CDR2: SGHVS and FNYEAQ. Trimming removed 2 bases from V and 1 base from J, with 8 bases in between. The CDR3 totals 14 residues. In nucleotides, the CDR3 is TGTGCCAGCAGCTTATACGGAAGGAACACTGAAGCTTTCTTT. Amino acid sequence: CASSLYGRNTEAFF.

V usage is TRBV5-8 and J usage is TRBJ1-1; D is unresolved. The CDR3 sequence is 15 residues long. CDR1 is SGHTS, CDR2 YDEGEE, per germline. Trimming removed 0 bases at V and 2 bases at J, with 11 bases between. The CDR3 DNA is TGTGCCAGCAGCTTGGCGCCGGGCGGCAACACTGAAGCTTTCTTT. Its protein product is CASSLAPGGNTEAFF.

The chain is built from TRBV4-1 and TRBJ2-1; 8 positions match TRBD2. The germline V gene encodes CDR1 MGHRA and CDR2 YSYEKL. The ends lost 1 base at V and 6 bases at J; junction bases unmatched: 11. The length of the CDR3 is 17 residues. The CDR3 sequence is CASSQAQSSGSGNEQFF. CDR3 bases: TGCGCCAGCAGCCAAGCTCAGTCCAGCGGGAGTGGCAATGAGCAGTTCTTC.

This clone turned up a few times. This sequence joins TRBV2 and TRBJ1-1; D is undetermined. CDR3 size: 13 residues. V dropped 5 bases and J dropped 2 bases, with 9 bases sitting between them. Looked up from germline, CDR1 is SNHLY and CDR2 is FYNNEI. CDR3 DNA sequence: TGTGCCAGCAGTCCTCGGGGAAACACTGAAGCTTTCTTT. Residues: CASSPRGNTEAFF.

The J gene is TRBJ2-1, the V gene TRBV5-4; 10 bases fit TRBD2. This CDR3 comprises 16 residues. CDR1 SGHNT and CDR2 YYREEE come from the germline V gene (reference sequence). With V trimmed by 4 bases and J by 7 bases, 11 bases remained unmatched. The CDR3 coding sequence is TGTGCCAGCAGCGGGCTAGCGGGAGAGGTGGCGAATGAGCAGTTCTTC. Translated: CASSGLAGEVANEQFF.

The V call is TRBV7-3, the J call TRBJ2-1; possibly TRBD2 for D (6 bases). With 0 bases removed from V and 9 bases from J, the gap between germline ends came to 15 bases. The CDR3 is 15 residues long. Germline loops: CDR1 SGHTA, CDR2 FQGTGA. In nucleotides, the CDR3 is TGTGCCAGCAGCTTAACGGGGGGAGGTGGCTCTGAGCAGTTCTTC. It specifies CASSLTGGGGSEQFF.

The gene calls are TRBV5-1 and TRBJ1-3, with D tentatively TRBD1 (5 bases). The CDR3 totals 15 residues. CDR1 SGHRS and CDR2 YFSETQ come from the germline V gene. The V and J ends lost 2 bases and 3 bases respectively, with 12 bases between them. The CDR3 coding sequence is TGCGCCAGCAGCTTAAACTCAGGGTATGGAAACACCATATATTTT. It yields the protein CASSLNSGYGNTIYF.

The chain carries TRBV2 and TRBJ2-5; D may be TRBD1 (5 bases). The CDR3 is 15 amino acids. V lost 3 bases and J 2 bases, leaving 13 bases between the germline ends. The germline V gene has CDR1 SNHLY and CDR2 FYNNEI. The CDR3 DNA reads as TGTGCCAGCAGTGATTACAGGATAACTCAAGAGACCCAGTACTTC. Translated: CASSDYRITQETQYF. The full variable domain, rest sourced from reference TRBV2 and TRBJ2-5, is EPEVTQTPSHQVTQMGQEVILRCVPISNHLYFYWYRQILGQKVEFLVSFYNNEISEKSEIFDDQFSVERPDGSNFTLKIRSTKLEDSAMYFCASSDYRITQETQYFGPGTRLLVL.

Relative to its sample, this clone is medium-sized. This chain joins TRBV28 and TRBJ2-2; D is perhaps TRBD1 or TRBD2 (5 bases each). The germline V and J ends were trimmed by 2 bases and 7 bases, with 17 bases remaining between them. CDR1 and CDR2 (germline): MDHEN, SYDVKM. The length of the CDR3 is 16 residues. The CDR3 nucleotides are TGTGCCAGCAGTTTAGACTCGGGACCCCTCAGCGGGGAGCTGTTTTTT. It yields the protein CASSLDSGPLSGELFF. Full variable domain (rest looked up from reference TRBV28 and TRBJ2-2): DVKVTQSSRYLVKRTGEKVFLECVQDMDHENMFWYRQDPGLGLRLIYFSYDVKMKEKGDIPEGYSVSREKKERFSLILESASTNQTSMYLCASSLDSGPLSGELFFGEGSRLTVL.

This chain uses TRBV7-9 with TRBJ1-1; a weak D match, TRBD1 (6 bases). V was trimmed by 5 bases and J by 4 bases, leaving 17 bases between them. CDR1 is SEHNR and CDR2 is FQNEAQ in the germline V gene (reference sequence). This CDR3 comprises 15 residues. CDR3 sequence reads: CASSTPLGALTEAFF. The CDR3 DNA follows: TGTGCCAGCAGCACCCCGCTGGGGGCCCTCACTGAAGCTTTCTTT.

V gene TRBV7-9 combines with J gene TRBJ1-4; 10 bases fit TRBD1. Germline CDR1 and CDR2: SEHNR and FQNEAQ (reference sequence). The V gene end was trimmed by 1 base and the J gene end by 0 bases; junction bases not matched to a gene: 5. The CDR3 is 18 amino acids. As DNA, the CDR3 is TGTGCCAGCAGCTTAGACGACAGGGGGCTCGCAACTAATGAAAAACTGTTTTTT. Protein product: CASSLDDRGLATNEKLFF.

The V gene is TRBV9, the J gene TRBJ1-1; possible D gene TRBD1, 5 bases. Germline lookup yields CDR1 SGDLS and CDR2 YYNGEE. The CDR3 is made up of 13 amino acids. Trimming removed 0 bases at V and 8 bases at J, with 11 bases between. This CDR3 reads CASSVAGAQEAFF. CDR3 nucleotides: TGTGCCAGCAGCGTAGCTGGGGCGCAGGAAGCTTTCTTT.

The chain employs TRBV27 and TRBJ2-7; weak D call: TRBD2 (6 bases). Germline loops: CDR1 MNHEY, CDR2 SMNVEV (reference sequence). The CDR3 extends over 14 amino acids. Trimming took off 5 bases at V and 5 bases at J, with 16 bases between the two ends. In DNA, the CDR3 is TGTGCCAGCAGTAGCGAATGGAGGGAAAACGAGCAGTACTTC. Protein sequence: CASSSEWRENEQYF.